This T cell receptor (beta chain) was captured by sequencing in a study of blood T cell repertoires in COVID-19. Repertoires were generated with immunoSEQ multiplex PCR, while TCRdb's copy carries only in-frame clones and drops some. The table has 120,000 or so clones, 69% seen once. Losses at the gene ends were 1 base for V and 0 bases for J; bases not matched to a gene: 6. CDR1 and CDR2 from the germline V gene are SGHTA and FQGNSA. The CDR3 is made up of 16 amino acids. The sequenced sample consisted of peripheral blood. The rearrangement uses TRBV7-2 and TRBJ2-7; 7 bases agree with TRBD1. This clonotype originated in an older woman with acute or convalescent COVID-19. In DNA, the CDR3 is TGTGCCAGCAGCTTAGGGGGGACAGCTTACTCCTACGAGCAGTACTTC. Residues: CASSLGGTAYSYEQYF. The whole variable domain, filled in from reference TRBV7-2 and TRBJ2-7, reads GAGVSQSPSNKVTEKGKDVELRCDPISGHTALYWYRQSLGQGLEFLIYFQGNSAPDKSGLPSDRFSAERTGGSVSTLTIQRTQQEDSAVYLCASSLGGTAYSYEQYFGPGTRLTVT.